Each of the 9 T cell receptor beta chains below was sequenced from the same sample in a study of blood T cell repertoires in COVID-19. Profiling relied on immunoSEQ multiplex PCR, and the TCRdb table lists in-frame clones only, not all of them. The profile shows some 450,000 clones, roughly 90% of them singletons. Sequenced sample: peripheral blood. These receptors came from a man aged 18-30 years with COVID-19, enrolled during active disease.

The J gene is TRBJ1-5, the V gene TRBV25-1; D is unresolved. V lost 2 bases and J lost 7, with 9 bases in between. Per germline, CDR1 MGHDK and CDR2 SYGVNS. The CDR3 sequence is 13 residues long. DNA of the CDR3: TGTGCCAGCAGTGAAACGGGAGGACAGCCCCAGCATTTT. This gives the protein CASSETGGQPQHF.

The chain has TRBV11-2 and TRBJ2-2; unclear D gene. CDR1 is SGHAT and CDR2 is FQNNGV in the germline V gene. V was clipped by 0 bases and J by 0 bases, with 11 bases between them. The CDR3 covers 17 residues. Here the CDR3 reads CASSLDLAVPNTGELFF. As DNA, the CDR3 is TGTGCCAGCAGCTTAGATCTGGCAGTACCGAACACCGGGGAGCTGTTTTTT.

This chain links TRBV19 with TRBJ1-2; D is uncertain. Germline V gene data show CDR1 as LNHDA and CDR2 as SQIVND (reference sequence). Trimming left V 1 base short and J 0 bases short, with 9 bases between. CDR3 size: 15 residues. The CDR3 here is CASSIGLTANYGYTF. The DNA of the CDR3 is TGTGCCAGTAGTATAGGACTTACCGCTAACTATGGCTACACCTTC.

This rearrangement joins TRBV27 to TRBJ1-1; no firm D call. Germline V gene lookup returns CDR1 MNHEY and CDR2 SMNVEV (reference sequence). Trimming shortened V by 3 bases and J by 5 bases, and 13 bases separated the two germline ends. This CDR3 contains 14 residues. This CDR3 is CASSFWGGETEAFF. The CDR3 DNA follows: TGTGCCAGCAGTTTTTGGGGAGGCGAGACTGAAGCTTTCTTT.

The sample holds one count of this clone. The chain joins TRBV2 to TRBJ2-7; 10 nucleotides line up with TRBD2. This CDR3 comprises 14 residues. CDR1 is SNHLY, CDR2 FYNNEI, per germline. V trimming: 5 bases; J trimming: 7 bases; junction bases outside the gene matches: 8. The CDR3 DNA sequence: TGTGCCAGCAGTCTAGCGGGAGCCCGGGGGGAGCAGTACTTC. Amino acid sequence: CASSLAGARGEQYF.

This clone was seen a single time. The chain joins TRBV18 to TRBJ1-6; a possible D gene is TRBD1 (5 bases). The CDR3 contains 17 residues. From germline, CDR1 is KGHSH and CDR2 LQKENI. Trimming shortened V by 6 bases and J by 0 bases, and 15 bases separated the two germline ends. The CDR3 region is CASSRRTGNSYNSPLHF. For the CDR3, the DNA is TGTGCCAGCTCCCGCCGAACAGGAAACTCCTATAATTCACCCCTCCACTTT. Together with reference TRBV18 and TRBJ1-6, the CDR3 gives the full variable domain: NAGVMQNPRHLVRRRGQEARLRCSPMKGHSHVYWYRQLPEEGLKFMVYLQKENIIDESGMPKERFSAEFPKEGPSILRIQQVVRGDSAAYFCASSRRTGNSYNSPLHFGNGTRLTVT.

The chain has TRBV3-1 (or the pseudogene TRBV3-2) and TRBJ2-3; TRBD2 agrees at 7 bases. CDR3 length: 15 amino acids. CDR1 and CDR2 from the germline V gene are LGHDT and YNNKEL (reference sequence). The ends lost 4 bases at V and 6 bases at J; junction bases unmatched: 10. CDR3 residues: CASSPTSHSGDTQYF. The CDR3 nucleotides read TGTGCCAGCAGCCCAACCTCTCATAGCGGGGATACGCAGTATTTT.

The chain uses TRBV3-1 (or the pseudogene TRBV3-2) and TRBJ1-1; D unresolved. This CDR3 is built from 13 residues. CDR1 and CDR2 from the germline V gene are LGHDT and YNNKEL (reference sequence). Trimming shortened V by 4 bases and J by 2 bases, and 8 bases separated the two germline ends. The CDR3 region is CASSLTDNTEAFF. CDR3 in DNA: TGTGCCAGCAGCCTCACAGATAACACTGAAGCTTTCTTT.

CDR3 sequence reads: CASRGGSMRDEQFF. CDR3 coding DNA: TGTGCCAGTAGGGGCGGGAGTATGAGGGATGAGCAGTTCTTC. The chain joins TRBV19 to TRBJ2-1, with 7 bases that match TRBD2. J lost 8 bases, V lost 6 bases, and 10 bases had no gene match. The CDR3 runs to 14 residues. The germline CDR1 and CDR2 sequences are LNHDA and SQIVND (reference sequence).